This T cell receptor beta chain was sequenced in a study of cytomegalovirus exposure and HLA in healthy donors. Across the study: Out of around 360 genotyped donors, about 80% belonged to the Caucasian-associated ancestry cluster.

With 60 Vbeta and 13 Jbeta primers, the PCR was carried out. This table comes from immunoSEQ multiplex PCR, and its TCRdb copy is limited to in-frame clones, with some not included. The sample shows 95,000 to 150,000 clones, about three quarters of them seen only once. Points on this clone: Its target is not known.

Overall study findings and caveats: By HLA locus, TCR association rates varied in a later analysis, with DRB1 showing the most and HLA-C the fewest. Rarity held for most TCR sequences, but there were some public TCRs that occurred in many donors. A previous analysis found most TCR beta V segments productive roughly 87% or roughly 30% of the time.

There are 16 residues in the CDR3. The germline V gene encodes CDR1 MGHRA and CDR2 YSYEKL. The junction had 11 bases not matched to a gene; V was cut back by 0 bases and J by 9 bases. The source material was PBMCs. The TCR sequence derives from a woman in her thirties in good health and CMV-seronegative. The rearrangement joins TRBV4-1 to TRBJ1-3, with 7 bases aligning to TRBD1. CDR3 in DNA: TGCGCCAGCAGCCAAGAGGACAGGCTCTCCTCGGTCACCATATATTTT. As protein: CASSQEDRLSSVTIYF.